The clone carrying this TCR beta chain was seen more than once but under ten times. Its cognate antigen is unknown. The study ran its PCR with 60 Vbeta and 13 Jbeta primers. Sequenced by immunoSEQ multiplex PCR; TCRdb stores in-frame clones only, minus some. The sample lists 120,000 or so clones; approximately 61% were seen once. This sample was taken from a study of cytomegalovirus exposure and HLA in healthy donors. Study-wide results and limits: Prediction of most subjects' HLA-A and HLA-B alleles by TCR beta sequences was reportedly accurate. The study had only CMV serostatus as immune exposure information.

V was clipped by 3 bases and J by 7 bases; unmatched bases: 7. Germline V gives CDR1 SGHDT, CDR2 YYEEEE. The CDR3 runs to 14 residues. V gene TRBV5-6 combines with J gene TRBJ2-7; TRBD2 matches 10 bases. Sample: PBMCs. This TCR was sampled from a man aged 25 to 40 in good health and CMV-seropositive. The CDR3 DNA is TGTGCCAGCAGCTCGTCGGGACTAGCGAGAGAGCAGTACTTC. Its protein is CASSSSGLAREQYF. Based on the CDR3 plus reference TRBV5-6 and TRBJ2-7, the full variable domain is DAGVTQSPTHLIKTRGQQVTLRCSPKSGHDTVSWYQQALGQGPQFIFQYYEEEERQRGNFPDRFSGHQFPNYSSELNVNALLLGDSALYLCASSSSGLAREQYFGPGTRLTVT.